A single sample is the source of the 8 T cell receptor beta chains below, sequenced in a study of T cells in Graves' hyperthyroidism and ophthalmopathy. There were TCR beta CDR3 regions amplified from RNA transcripts. The HTBI set primed first-round TCR CDR3 RT-PCR. TCRdb analysed the multiplex PCR reads with MiXCR anew, one entry per CDR3 protein. The top ten clones hold 12% of a sample with hundreds of thousands of distinct CDR3 sequences, roughly 15% of them seen once. The specimen was blood. These receptors were taken from a woman in her fifties or sixties with Graves' ophthalmopathy.

Many counts were recorded for this clonotype. The V gene is TRBV7-2, the J gene TRBJ1-1; D is ambiguous. The CDR3 length is 15 residues. V shed 3 bases and J shed 0 bases, with 11 bases lying between them. Germline V gene sequence: CDR1 SGHTA, CDR2 FQGNSA. DNA of the CDR3: TGTGCCAGCAGCTTTCATTCGACAATGAACACTGAAGCTTTCTTT. Residues: CASSFHSTMNTEAFF.

In its sample, this clonotype was seen many times. This chain links TRBV5-1 with TRBJ1-1, with TRBD1 matching over 8 bases. Germline V lookup: CDR1 SGHRS, CDR2 YFSETQ. V was pared by 0 bases and J by 4 bases, with 11 bases of the junction left unmatched. The CDR3 runs 17 residues. This chain's CDR3 is CASSLALTGDMGTEAFF. The CDR3 DNA sequence: TGCGCCAGCAGCTTGGCGTTGACAGGGGATATGGGCACTGAAGCTTTCTTT.

By share, this clonotype ranks as medium-sized. J is TRBJ1-6 and V is TRBV28, with D unresolved. Trimming shortened V by 10 bases and J by 7 bases, and 11 bases separated the two germline ends. Germline V gives CDR1 MDHEN, CDR2 SYDVKM. The CDR3 is 12 amino acids. The CDR3: CAIDPGNSPLHF. DNA of the CDR3: TGTGCCATTGACCCCGGGAATTCACCCCTCCACTTT.

In this sample, this clonotype turned up many times. The V call is TRBV12-3 or TRBV12-4, the J call TRBJ2-1, with TRBD2 matching 9 bases. V dropped 7 bases and J dropped 0; count of bases not matched to a gene: 4. This CDR3 is built from 15 residues. DNA for the CDR3: TGTGCCAGCAAACAGACTAGCGGCTCCTACAATGAGCAGTTCTTC. This encodes CASKQTSGSYNEQFF.

This clonotype appeared many times. The chain uses TRBV3-1 and TRBJ2-3; 7 positions match TRBD2. Germline CDR1 and CDR2: LGHDT and YNNKEL (reference sequence). The CDR3 is 18 residues long. The ends lost 4 bases at V and 0 bases at J; junction bases unmatched: 13. The CDR3 nucleotides are TGTGCCAGCAGCCCCCACCGGACTAGAGTACAGAGCACAGATACGCAGTATTTT. Its protein product is CASSPHRTRVQSTDTQYF.

The chain's CDR3 is CASSFALRGATEAFF. The CDR3 region has the DNA TGCGCCAGCAGCTTTGCCCTTCGGGGGGCCACTGAAGCTTTCTTT. The chain uses TRBV5-1 and TRBJ1-1; D possibly corresponds to TRBD1 (6 bases). The CDR3 has 15 residues. V was pared by 2 bases and J by 4 bases, with 15 bases between. Germline CDR1 is SGHRS and CDR2 is YFSETQ.

The gene calls are TRBV29-1 and TRBJ2-6; D remains ambiguous. The CDR3 covers 15 residues. Germline loops: CDR1 SQVTM, CDR2 ANQGSEA. Trimming stripped 7 bases from V and 0 bases from J, with 13 bases between. For the CDR3, the DNA is TGCAGCGCTCAATCGAGAGGCTCTGGGGCCAACGTCCTGACTTTC. Translated: CSAQSRGSGANVLTF.

This clonotype showed up many times. J is TRBJ2-2 and V is TRBV30, with 7 nucleotides matching TRBD1. Germline V CDR1 and CDR2: GTSNPN, SVGIG (reference sequence). Losses at the gene ends were 0 bases for V and 6 bases for J; bases not matched to a gene: 1. This CDR3 is built from 13 residues. CDR3 in amino acids: CAWSVQGAGELFF. The CDR3 nucleotides are TGTGCCTGGAGTGTTCAGGGGGCCGGGGAGCTGTTTTTT. Complete variable domain (other parts from reference TRBV30 and TRBJ2-2): SQTIHQWPATLVQPVGSPLSLECTVEGTSNPNLYWYRQAAGRGLQLLFYSVGIGQISSEVPQNLSASRPQDRQFILSSKKLLLSDSGFYLCAWSVQGAGELFFGEGSRLTVL.